Following are 25 T cell receptor beta chains from one sample sequenced in a study of blood T cells in healthy people across ages. Through a sample-barcoded 5' primer and a J-beta primer mix, a second PCR was run for roughly 7 to 12 cycles. In TCRdb, the 5' RACE reads were re-called with MiXCR into one record per CDR3 protein. Of around 1,100,000 distinct CDR3 sequences in the sample, more than 30% are singletons; the top ten hold around 12%. The material sequenced was blood. The source is a man aged 18-30 years in good health.

This clonotype was recorded at least ten times. The chain joins TRBV5-1 to TRBJ2-7; TRBD1 aligns across 10 bases. This CDR3 is built from 14 residues. Trimming cost V 3 bases and J 3 bases; bases outside gene matches: 3. From germline, CDR1 is SGHRS and CDR2 YFSETQ. CDR3 region: CASSWGQGSYEQYF. In nucleotides, the CDR3 is TGCGCCAGCAGCTGGGGACAGGGGAGCTACGAGCAGTACTTC.

V and J are TRBV5-1 and TRBJ1-1, with 8 bases fitting TRBD1. V shed 4 bases and J 5 bases; nucleotides not matched to a gene: 10. Germline CDR1 reads SGHRS; CDR2 reads YFSETQ. There are 15 residues in the CDR3. The CDR3 here is CASSPLTGEGTEAFF. The CDR3 DNA follows: TGCGCCAGCAGCCCCTTGACAGGGGAGGGAACTGAAGCTTTCTTT. The variable domain in full, with the rest retrieved from reference TRBV5-1 and TRBJ1-1, is KAGVTQTPRYLIKTRGQQVTLSCSPISGHRSVSWYQQTPGQGLQFLFEYFSETQRNKGNFPGRFSGRQFSNSRSEMNVSTLELGDSALYLCASSPLTGEGTEAFFGQGTRLTVV.

A few counts support this clonotype. The CDR3 is CSVEVDWSTGQRSYGYTF. In DNA, the CDR3 is TGCAGCGTTGAAGTTGACTGGTCGACGGGACAAAGGTCTTACGGCTACACCTTC. This sequence joins TRBV29-1 and TRBJ1-2; a possible D gene is TRBD1 (6 bases). The V end was cut by 1 base, the J end by 8 bases, with 29 bases between. Germline V lookup: CDR1 SQVTM, CDR2 ANQGSEA. The CDR3 consists of 18 residues. Variable domain in full (rest from reference TRBV29-1 and TRBJ1-2): SAVISQKPSRDICQRGTSLTIQCQVDSQVTMMFWYRQQPGQSLTLIATANQGSEATYESGFVIDKFPISRPNLTFSTLTVSNMSPEDSSIYLCSVEVDWSTGQRSYGYTFGSGTRLTVV.

This clonotype has a handful of counts. The chain carries TRBV7-2 and TRBJ2-3, with 9 bases identical to TRBD2. Germline loops: CDR1 SGHTA, CDR2 FQGNSA. The CDR3 runs to 15 residues. Trimming cost V 5 bases and J 2 bases; bases outside gene matches: 5. Written as DNA, the CDR3 is TGTGCCAGCAGCACCTCTAGCGGGGCCACAGATACGCAGTATTTT. Translating it yields CASSTSSGATDTQYF.

The chain uses TRBV14 and TRBJ2-2; D unclear. Germline V gene lookup returns CDR1 SGHDN and CDR2 FVKESK. The CDR3 contains 15 residues. Trimming stripped 3 bases from V and 5 bases from J, with 13 bases between. Here the CDR3 DNA reads TGTGCCAGCAGCCAGCTTCGATCTACAACCGGGGAGCTGTTTTTT. Its protein product is CASSQLRSTTGELFF.

The V call is TRBV12-3 or TRBV12-4, the J call TRBJ2-7; D possibly corresponds to TRBD1 (6 bases). Trimming cost V 1 base and J 7 bases, with 14 bases left between them. CDR3 length: 14 amino acids. The CDR3 region has the DNA TGTGCCAGCAGTTTAGTGTCCAGGGGTGATGAGCAGTACTTC. It yields the protein CASSLVSRGDEQYF.

V and J are TRBV6-1 and TRBJ2-6; D unresolved. This CDR3 contains 15 residues. Germline assignment: CDR1 MNHNS and CDR2 SASEGT. V dropped 10 bases and J dropped 0 bases, with 13 bases sitting between them. The CDR3 loop is CATTPGHSGANVLTF. The CDR3 nucleotides read TGTGCCACCACTCCCGGGCACTCTGGGGCCAACGTCCTGACTTTC.

This clonotype occurred a few times. V usage is TRBV9 and J usage is TRBJ1-1; D ambiguous. CDR3 length: 14 residues. Trimming stripped 0 bases from V and 3 bases from J, with 9 bases between. Germline loops: CDR1 SGDLS, CDR2 YYNGEE. CDR3 residues: CASSVERRDTEAFF. CDR3 nucleotide sequence: TGTGCCAGCAGCGTAGAGAGGCGCGACACTGAAGCTTTCTTT. The variable domain in full, with the rest retrieved from reference TRBV9 and TRBJ1-1, is DSGVTQTPKHLITATGQRVTLRCSPRSGDLSVYWYQQSLDQGLQFLIQYYNGEERAKGNILERFSAQQFPDLHSELNLSSLELGDSALYFCASSVERRDTEAFFGQGTRLTVV.

DNA of the CDR3: TGTGCCAGCAGCTTAGCCGGGGTGTCTAGCACAGATACGCAGTATTTT. It translates to CASSLAGVSSTDTQYF. V gene TRBV7-8 combines with J gene TRBJ2-3; tentative D call: TRBD2 (5 bases). V lost 0 bases, J lost 0 bases, and 10 bases lay in between. This CDR3 region has 16 residues. CDR1 and CDR2 (germline): SGHVS, FQNEAQ. Filled out from reference TRBV7-8 and TRBJ2-3, the complete variable domain reads GAGVSQSPRYKVAKRGQDVALRCDPISGHVSLFWYQQALGQGPEFLTYFQNEAQLDKSGLPSDRFFAERPEGSVSTLKIQRTQQEDSAVYLCASSLAGVSSTDTQYFGPGTRLTVL.

The chain uses TRBV20-1 and TRBJ2-3; 12 bases match TRBD2. Trimming cost V 5 bases and J 1 base; bases outside gene matches: 7. The CDR3 covers 16 residues. The germline gives CDR1 DFQATT, CDR2 SNEGSKA (reference sequence). CDR3 protein: CSAHPLAGGGTDTQYF. Here the CDR3 DNA reads TGCAGTGCTCACCCACTAGCGGGGGGAGGCACAGATACGCAGTATTTT.

The chain is built from TRBV6-6 and TRBJ1-5; D perhaps matches TRBD1 (6 bases). V lost 6 bases and J lost 0, with 12 bases in between. In germline, CDR1 is MNHNY, CDR2 SVGAGI (reference sequence). The CDR3 contains 15 residues. CDR3 DNA: TGTGCCAGCAGGGAACAGGGATATAGCAATCAGCCCCAGCATTTT. This encodes CASREQGYSNQPQHF.

The chain employs TRBV20-1 and TRBJ1-1, with D possibly being TRBD1 (6 bases). The germline V gene encodes CDR1 DFQATT and CDR2 SNEGSKA (reference sequence). V lost 5 bases and J lost 8, with 15 bases in between. The CDR3 covers 12 residues. The CDR3 spells CSALRTRGEAFF. The CDR3, as DNA: TGCAGTGCTCTTCGGACAAGGGGGGAAGCTTTCTTT.

This clonotype was picked up a small number of times. This rearrangement joins TRBV20-1 to TRBJ1-3; D is uncertain. The CDR3 extends over 15 amino acids. Germline CDR1 reads DFQATT; CDR2 reads SNEGSKA (reference sequence). The germline V and J ends were trimmed by 6 bases and 0 bases, with 15 bases remaining between them. The CDR3 sequence: CSATGGYNSGNTIYF. DNA for the CDR3: TGCAGTGCCACCGGCGGATACAACTCTGGAAACACCATATATTTT.

The chain combines TRBV6-5 with TRBJ2-5; D not resolved. Per germline, CDR1 MNHEY and CDR2 SVGAGI. This CDR3 spans 14 amino acids. The V end lost 2 bases, the J end lost 1 base, and 8 bases lay between the germline ends. CDR3 protein: CASSYSGFQETQYF. CDR3 bases: TGTGCCAGCAGTTACAGTGGGTTCCAAGAGACCCAGTACTTC.

The chain is built from TRBV6-2 or TRBV6-3 and TRBJ2-5; 9 positions agree with TRBD1. The V and J ends lost 0 bases and 2 bases, in that order; junction bases with no gene match: 4. CDR3 size: 16 residues. Germline values: CDR1 MNHEY, CDR2 SVGEGT. The CDR3 bases are TGTGCCAGCAGTTACTCGGGGACAGGGATTCAAGAGACCCAGTACTTC. It translates to CASSYSGTGIQETQYF.

The chain has TRBV7-2 and TRBJ2-5, with TRBD2 matching 11 bases. The CDR3 covers 15 residues. Germline lookup yields CDR1 SGHTA and CDR2 FQGNSA. The V and J ends lost 5 bases and 0 bases, in that order; junction bases with no gene match: 2. The CDR3 DNA follows: TGTGCCAGCAGCCGGACTAGCGGGTACCAAGAGACCCAGTACTTC. It encodes CASSRTSGYQETQYF. Using reference TRBV7-2 and TRBJ2-5 for the parts outside the CDR3, the full variable domain is GAGVSQSPSNKVTEKGKDVELRCDPISGHTALYWYRQSLGQGLEFLIYFQGNSAPDKSGLPSDRFSAERTGGSVSTLTIQRTQQEDSAVYLCASSRTSGYQETQYFGPGTRLLVL.

The chain uses TRBV9 and TRBJ2-1; 7 bases line up with TRBD1. This CDR3 comprises 12 residues. Germline V lookup: CDR1 SGDLS, CDR2 YYNGEE. V shed 3 bases, J shed 10 bases, and the junction held 4 bases outside the gene matches. The CDR3 spells CASSGTGKEQFF. CDR3 DNA sequence: TGTGCCAGCAGCGGGACAGGAAAGGAGCAGTTCTTC.

In its sample, this clonotype was seen a few times. The gene calls are TRBV6-5 and TRBJ2-3; 7 nucleotides line up with TRBD2. The CDR3 spans 15 residues. The trim removed 2 bases at V and 5 bases at J, leaving 7 bases unmatched. Germline lookup yields CDR1 MNHEY and CDR2 SVGAGI. CDR3 bases: TGTGCCAGCAGTTACGGAGCGGGATATGGAGATACGCAGTATTTT. It is translated as CASSYGAGYGDTQYF.

CDR3 in amino acids: CASSPDRGPLQPLPYEQYF. In DNA, the CDR3 is TGTGCCAGCAGCCCTGACAGGGGGCCGCTCCAACCCTTACCCTACGAGCAGTACTTC. The chain carries TRBV5-8 and TRBJ2-7; 10 nucleotides align to TRBD1. The germline gives CDR1 SGHTS, CDR2 YDEGEE. The length of the CDR3 is 19 residues. The J segment lost 2 bases and the V segment lost 4 bases, leaving 18 bases of the junction unmatched. Filled out from reference TRBV5-8 and TRBJ2-7, the complete variable domain reads EAGVTQSPTHLIKTRGQQATLRCSPISGHTSVYWYQQALGLGLQFLLWYDEGEERNRGNFPPRFSGRQFPNYSSELNVNALELEDSALYLCASSPDRGPLQPLPYEQYFGPGTRLTVT.

The V gene is TRBV3-1, the J gene TRBJ2-3; D gene ambiguous. The CDR3 spans 13 residues. Germline-derived CDR1 and CDR2 are LGHDT and YNNKEL (reference sequence). V shed 4 bases and J shed 4 bases, with 9 bases lying between them. The CDR3 DNA reads as TGTGCCAGCAGCCGCTACGGTCCAGATACGCAGTATTTT. Residues: CASSRYGPDTQYF.

The chain has TRBV20-1 and TRBJ2-7, with TRBD2 matching over 11 bases. V lost 2 bases and J lost 9; bases outside the gene matches: 9. Germline CDR1 and CDR2: DFQATT and SNEGSKA (reference sequence). The CDR3 runs to 14 residues. CDR3 DNA: TGCAGTGCTAGACAAACTAGCGGGGGCCAGGGGCAGTACTTC. It codes for CSARQTSGGQGQYF.

The rearrangement uses TRBV25-1 and TRBJ2-3; 8 positions agree with TRBD2. V lost 8 bases, J lost 4 bases, and 11 bases stayed unmatched. The germline gives CDR1 MGHDK, CDR2 SYGVNS. CDR3 length equals 15 residues. CDR3 sequence: CASRAGGQIADTQYF. The CDR3 bases are TGTGCCAGCCGGGCGGGGGGCCAGATTGCAGATACGCAGTATTTT.

The chain links TRBV20-1 to TRBJ2-2; D is unclear. This CDR3 contains 12 residues. V gave up 2 bases and J gave up 4 bases, with 5 bases separating them. Germline V gives CDR1 DFQATT, CDR2 SNEGSKA (reference sequence). CDR3 loop: CSARSVTGELFF. The CDR3 DNA reads as TGCAGTGCTAGAAGTGTCACCGGGGAGCTGTTTTTT.

The chain links TRBV2 to TRBJ1-2; TRBD1 agrees at 11 bases. CDR1 is SNHLY, CDR2 FYNNEI, per germline. Losses at the gene ends were 8 bases for V and 8 bases for J; bases not matched to a gene: 10. The CDR3 runs 14 residues. The CDR3 DNA sequence: TGTGCCAGCGGACGGACAGGGGGCTTGAGAGGCTACACCTTC. Protein product: CASGRTGGLRGYTF.

V gene TRBV9 combines with J gene TRBJ1-1; weak D call: TRBD1 (5 bases). This CDR3 region has 17 residues. With 0 bases removed from V and 6 bases from J, the gap between germline ends came to 21 bases. Per germline, CDR1 SGDLS and CDR2 YYNGEE. The CDR3 DNA is TGTGCCAGCAGCGTAGCTACGACGAGGGGAACTAGCGCTGAAGCTTTCTTT. Translation gives CASSVATTRGTSAEAFF.